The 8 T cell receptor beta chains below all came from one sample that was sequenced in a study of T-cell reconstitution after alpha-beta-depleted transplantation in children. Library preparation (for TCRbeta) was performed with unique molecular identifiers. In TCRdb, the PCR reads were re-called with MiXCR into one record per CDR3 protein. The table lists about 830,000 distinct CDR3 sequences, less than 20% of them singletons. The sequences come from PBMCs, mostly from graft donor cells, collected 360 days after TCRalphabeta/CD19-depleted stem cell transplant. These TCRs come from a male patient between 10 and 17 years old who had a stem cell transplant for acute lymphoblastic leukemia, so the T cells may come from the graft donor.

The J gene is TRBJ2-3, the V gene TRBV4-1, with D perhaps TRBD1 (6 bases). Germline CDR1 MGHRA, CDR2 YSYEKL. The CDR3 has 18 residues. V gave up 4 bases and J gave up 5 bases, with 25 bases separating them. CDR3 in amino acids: CASSPRGIYRDNRDTQYF. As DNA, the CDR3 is TGCGCCAGCAGCCCACGAGGAATCTATCGGGACAACAGAGATACGCAGTATTTT.

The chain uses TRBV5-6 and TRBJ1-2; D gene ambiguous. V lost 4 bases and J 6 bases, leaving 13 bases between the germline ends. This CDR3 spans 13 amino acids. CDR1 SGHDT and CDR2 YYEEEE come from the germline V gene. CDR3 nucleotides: TGTGCCAGCAGCCCCCTGGGAGGGAATGGCTACACCTTC. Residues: CASSPLGGNGYTF.

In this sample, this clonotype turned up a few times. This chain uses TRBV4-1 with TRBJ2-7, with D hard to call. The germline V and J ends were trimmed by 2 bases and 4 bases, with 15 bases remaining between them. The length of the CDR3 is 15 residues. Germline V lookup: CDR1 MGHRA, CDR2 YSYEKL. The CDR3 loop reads CASSQQTRVRYEQYF. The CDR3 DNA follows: TGCGCCAGCAGCCAACAGACCCGTGTGAGGTACGAGCAGTACTTC.

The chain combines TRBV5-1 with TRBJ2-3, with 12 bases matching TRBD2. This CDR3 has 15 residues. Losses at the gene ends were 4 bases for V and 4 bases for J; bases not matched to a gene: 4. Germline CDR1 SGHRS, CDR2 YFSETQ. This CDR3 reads CASSRTSGKSDTQYF. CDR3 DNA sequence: TGCGCCAGCAGCCGGACTAGCGGGAAATCAGATACGCAGTATTTT.

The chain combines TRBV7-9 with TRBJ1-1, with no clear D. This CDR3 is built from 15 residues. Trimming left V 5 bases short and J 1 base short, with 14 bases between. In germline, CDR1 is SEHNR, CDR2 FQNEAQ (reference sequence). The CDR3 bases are TGTGCCAGCAGCCGCCCCCTAGACTGGAACACTGAAGCTTTCTTT. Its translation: CASSRPLDWNTEAFF. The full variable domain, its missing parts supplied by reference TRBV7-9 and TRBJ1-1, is DTGVSQNPRHKITKRGQNVTFRCDPISEHNRLYWYRQTLGQGPEFLTYFQNEAQLEKSRLLSDRFSAERPKGSFSTLEIQRTEQGDSAMYLCASSRPLDWNTEAFFGQGTRLTVV.

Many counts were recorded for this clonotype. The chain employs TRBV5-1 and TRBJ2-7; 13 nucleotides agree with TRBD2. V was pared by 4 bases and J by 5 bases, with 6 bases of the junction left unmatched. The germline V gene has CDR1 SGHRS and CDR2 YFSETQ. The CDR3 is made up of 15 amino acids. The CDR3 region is CASSLRTSGRNEQYF. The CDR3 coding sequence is TGCGCCAGCAGCCTGAGGACTAGCGGGAGAAACGAGCAGTACTTC.

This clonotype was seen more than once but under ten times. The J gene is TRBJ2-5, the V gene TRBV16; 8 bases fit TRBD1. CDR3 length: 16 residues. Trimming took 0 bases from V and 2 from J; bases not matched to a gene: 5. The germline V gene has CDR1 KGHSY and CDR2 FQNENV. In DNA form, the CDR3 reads TGTGCCAGCAGCCAATCTTTCAGGGGGCGGCAAGAGACCCAGTACTTC. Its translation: CASSQSFRGRQETQYF.

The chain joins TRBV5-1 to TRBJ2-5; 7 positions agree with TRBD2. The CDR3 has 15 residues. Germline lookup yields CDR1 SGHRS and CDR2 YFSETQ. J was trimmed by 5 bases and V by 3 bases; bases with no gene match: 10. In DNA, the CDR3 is TGCGCCAGCAGCTCCCCGGGGGAGGGCGGGGAGACCCAGTACTTC. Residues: CASSSPGEGGETQYF.